This T cell receptor beta chain stems from a study of type 1 regulatory T cells. Study as a whole: An in vitro protocol generated T-allo10, a Tr1-enriched, alloantigen-specific CD4 T cell product.

MiXCR was run by TCRdb on the reads, yielding one entry per CDR3 protein. The table includes about 24,000 distinct CDR3 sequences, over 55% detected once. Graft donor-derived T-allo10 cells were described as host-alloantigen-specific, anergic, and alloantigen-specifically suppressive. Comments on this clonotype: Its antigen remains unknown.

The CDR3 covers 14 residues. The V end was cut by 4 bases, the J end by 3 bases, with 13 bases between. Per the germline V gene, CDR1 is LGHDT and CDR2 is YNNKEL (reference sequence). Sample: cultured T cells, either the whole culture or a sorted T cell fraction (not recorded which). The subset denotes: Tr1-enriched cell product generated in vitro against host alloantigens. The clonotype was recovered from a human donor in good health. The rearrangement joins TRBV3-1 to TRBJ2-7, with TRBD1 as a possible D gene (6 bases). Written as DNA, the CDR3 is TGTGCCAGCAGCCGATTGACAGGAGGCTACGAGCAGTACTTC. This encodes CASSRLTGGYEQYF.